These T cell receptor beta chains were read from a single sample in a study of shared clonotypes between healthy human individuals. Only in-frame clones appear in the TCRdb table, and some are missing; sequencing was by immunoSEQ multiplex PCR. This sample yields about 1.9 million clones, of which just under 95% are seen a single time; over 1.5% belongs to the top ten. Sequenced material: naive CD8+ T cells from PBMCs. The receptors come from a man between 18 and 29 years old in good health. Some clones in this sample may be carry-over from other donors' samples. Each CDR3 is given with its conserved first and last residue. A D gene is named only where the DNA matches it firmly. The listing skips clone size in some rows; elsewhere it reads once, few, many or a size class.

DNA: TGTGCCAGCAGTTTGCTACATGGACACCGCAATGAGCAGTTCTTC
CDR3: CASSLLHGHRNEQFF
size: -
J: TRBJ2-1
D: -
V: TRBV27

DNA: TGTGCCAGTAGTGGACAGGGAGTAGTGAACACTGAAGCTTTCTTT
CDR3: CASSGQGVVNTEAFF
size: -
J: TRBJ1-1
D: TRBD1
V: TRBV19

DNA: TGTGCCAGTAGTATAGACGGGACTAGCGGAGGCACAGATACGCAGTATTTT
CDR3: CASSIDGTSGGTDTQYF
size: -
J: TRBJ2-3
D: TRBD2
V: TRBV19

DNA: TGTGCCAGCAGCTCTCTGGGGGACAGTTATGGCACAGATACGCAGTATTTT
CDR3: CASSSLGDSYGTDTQYF
size: -
J: TRBJ2-3
D: TRBD1
V: TRBV7-9

DNA: TGTGCCAGCCGCCCGAGGGCAGGAGCCCAAGAGACCCAGTACTTC
CDR3: CASRPRAGAQETQYF
size: -
J: TRBJ2-5
D: -
V: TRBV28

DNA: TGCACCAGCAGCTTGGGTAGGCAAGAGACCCAGTACTTC
CDR3: CTSSLGRQETQYF
size: -
J: TRBJ2-5
D: -
V: TRBV5-1

DNA: TGTGCCTGGAAGGACAGCCGCGAGCAGTACTTC
CDR3: CAWKDSREQYF
size: -
J: TRBJ2-7
D: -
V: TRBV30

DNA: TGTGCCAGCACCCCTCGGGACAAAGACACCGGGGAGCTGTTTTTT
CDR3: CASTPRDKDTGELFF
size: -
J: TRBJ2-2
D: -
V: TRBV27

DNA: TGTGCCAGCGCTGGGTTCGGGGGGGAAGATCAGCCCCAGCATTTT
CDR3: CASAGFGGEDQPQHF
size: -
J: TRBJ1-5
D: -
V: TRBV7-9

DNA: TGTGCCAGCAGTCTAGCGGGGGTCTCCTACGAGCAGTACTTC
CDR3: CASSLAGVSYEQYF
size: -
J: TRBJ2-7
D: TRBD2
V: TRBV6-5

DNA: TGTGCCAGCAGCTACGACCCCGCGACAGATACATACACAGATACGCAGTATTTT
CDR3: CASSYDPATDTYTDTQYF
size: -
J: TRBJ2-3
D: -
V: TRBV7-9

DNA: TGTGCCAGCACCAATCCTCCCGGGACTAGCGGGAGATACTACGAGCAGTACTTC
CDR3: CASTNPPGTSGRYYEQYF
size: -
J: TRBJ2-7
D: TRBD2
V: TRBV7-2

DNA: TGTGCCAGCAGCTTGGTTCCGGGAATCACGGATACGCAGTATTTT
CDR3: CASSLVPGITDTQYF
size: -
J: TRBJ2-3
D: -
V: TRBV5-6

DNA: TGTGCCACCAGCAGAGAGGACATGAACTATGGCTACACCTTC
CDR3: CATSREDMNYGYTF
size: -
J: TRBJ1-2
D: -
V: TRBV15

DNA: TGTGCCAGCCGGGGGGAGGGTCGATTGAACACTGAAGCTTTCTTT
CDR3: CASRGEGRLNTEAFF
size: -
J: TRBJ1-1
D: -
V: TRBV19

DNA: TGTGCCTGGAGAGATACTCCGGGACAGGGATACTACGAGCAGTACTTC
CDR3: CAWRDTPGQGYYEQYF
size: -
J: TRBJ2-7
D: TRBD1
V: TRBV30

DNA: TGTGCCAGTAGTATAGGTGAGCGGCTAGCGGGAGATACGCAGTATTTT
CDR3: CASSIGERLAGDTQYF
size: -
J: TRBJ2-3
D: TRBD2
V: TRBV19

DNA: TGTGCCAGCAGCTTCGACAGGGGCACTGAAGCTTTCTTT
CDR3: CASSFDRGTEAFF
size: -
J: TRBJ1-1
D: TRBD1
V: TRBV5-4

DNA: TGTGCCAGCAGTTTCGGCTCGCCTAACTATGGCTACACCTTC
CDR3: CASSFGSPNYGYTF
size: -
J: TRBJ1-2
D: -
V: TRBV27

DNA: TGTGCCAGCAGCCCGGGACTAGCGGGAACCGGGGAGCTGTTTTTT
CDR3: CASSPGLAGTGELFF
size: -
J: TRBJ2-2
D: TRBD2
V: TRBV13

DNA: TGTGCCAGCAGCGCAGAGCGGGAATCCACAGATACGCAGTATTTT
CDR3: CASSAERESTDTQYF
size: -
J: TRBJ2-3
D: TRBD2
V: TRBV9

DNA: TGCAGCGTTGAGAGGGGGCTCTATGGCTACACCTTC
CDR3: CSVERGLYGYTF
size: -
J: TRBJ1-2
D: TRBD1
V: TRBV29-1

DNA: TGCAGCGCGACCTGGGGACACCACTACGAGCAGTACTTC
CDR3: CSATWGHHYEQYF
size: -
J: TRBJ2-7
D: -
V: TRBV29-1

DNA: TGCGCCAGCAGCCAAGATATGATCGGTTACACTGAAGCTTTCTTT
CDR3: CASSQDMIGYTEAFF
size: -
J: TRBJ1-1
D: -
V: TRBV4-3

DNA: TGTGCCAGCAGTACCCAGGGGGCGTTTAATGAAAAACTGTTTTTT
CDR3: CASSTQGAFNEKLFF
size: -
J: TRBJ1-4
D: TRBD1
V: TRBV6-5

DNA: TGTGCCAGCAGCTCGACAGGGAATCACAATGAGCAGTTCTTC
CDR3: CASSSTGNHNEQFF
size: once
J: TRBJ2-1
D: TRBD1
V: TRBV11-3

DNA: TGTGCCAGCAGCCAAGGAGTTTTAGGGCTTGGGTACGATGAAAAACTGTTTTTT
CDR3: CASSQGVLGLGYDEKLFF
size: -
J: TRBJ1-4
D: -
V: TRBV14